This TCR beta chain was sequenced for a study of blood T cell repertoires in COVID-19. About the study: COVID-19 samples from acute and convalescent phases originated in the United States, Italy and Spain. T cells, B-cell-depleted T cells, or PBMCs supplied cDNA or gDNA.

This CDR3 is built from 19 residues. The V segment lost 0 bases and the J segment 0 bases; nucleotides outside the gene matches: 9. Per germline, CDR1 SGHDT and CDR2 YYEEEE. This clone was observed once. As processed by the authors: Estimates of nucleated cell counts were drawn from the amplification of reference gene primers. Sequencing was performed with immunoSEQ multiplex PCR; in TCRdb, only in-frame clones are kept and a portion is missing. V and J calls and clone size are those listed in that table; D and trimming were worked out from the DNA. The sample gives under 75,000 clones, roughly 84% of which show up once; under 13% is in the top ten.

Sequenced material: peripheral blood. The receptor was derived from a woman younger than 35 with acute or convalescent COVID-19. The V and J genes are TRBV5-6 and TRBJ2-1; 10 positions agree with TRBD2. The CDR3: CASSLDSSGRKSSYNEQFF. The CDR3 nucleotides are TGTGCCAGCAGCTTGGACTCTAGCGGGAGAAAAAGCTCCTACAATGAGCAGTTCTTC.